The text below deals with one T cell receptor (beta chain). The source of the sample is a study of blood T cell repertoires in COVID-19. Overall study: Samples came from the United States, Italy and Spain, spanning acute and convalescent COVID-19. From T cells, B-cell-depleted T cells, or PBMCs came the material, which was cDNA or gDNA.

Original processing notes: Amplifying reference gene primers gave estimates of nucleated cell counts. Sequenced by immunoSEQ multiplex PCR; TCRdb stores in-frame clones only, minus some. V and J calls and clone size are given by that table; D and trimming were obtained from the DNA. The data contain 88,000 or so clones, more than 70% of them singletons. Specimen: peripheral blood. This receptor was identified in a man aged 45-65 years with acute or convalescent COVID-19.

The CDR3 loop is CATSDPGDPNQPQHF. As DNA, the CDR3 is TGTGCCACCAGTGACCCAGGGGATCCCAATCAGCCCCAGCATTTT. J is TRBJ1-5 and V is TRBV24-1; TRBD1 might be the D (6 bases). V shed 4 bases and J shed 3 bases, with 12 bases lying between them. CDR3 length: 15 amino acids. The germline gives CDR1 KGHDR, CDR2 SFDVKD.